Each of the 30 T cell receptor beta chains below was sequenced from the same sample in a study of blood T cell repertoires in COVID-19 (dated by TCRdb to about 2020). Preparation of the library involved the immunoSEQ multiplex PCR assay. TCRdb stores this immuneACCESS table with in-frame sequences only. Part of the clones is absent; in the studies checked, under half of the shortfall reflects unresolved V genes, and no reason is known for the rest. This sample has around 300,000 clones in its table, and 90% of those were observed once. The ten most abundant clones make up 1.5% to 2% of the sample. Sequenced: PBMCs or T cells enriched from blood (not recorded which). The receptors shown here come from a woman under 30 with acute COVID-19.

The sample holds many counts of this clone. The chain combines TRBV5-6 with TRBJ2-1; 10 bases map to TRBD2. Losses at the gene ends were 2 bases for V and 2 bases for J; bases not matched to a gene: 1. This CDR3 has 15 residues. The V gene's germline CDR1 is SGHDT and CDR2 YYEEEE. The CDR3: CASSLGTSAYNEQFF. CDR3 nucleotides: TGTGCCAGCAGCTTAGGGACTAGCGCCTACAATGAGCAGTTCTTC. Combining the CDR3 with reference TRBV5-6 and TRBJ2-1 gives the whole variable domain DAGVTQSPTHLIKTRGQQVTLRCSPKSGHDTVSWYQQALGQGPQFIFQYYEEEERQRGNFPDRFSGHQFPNYSSELNVNALLLGDSALYLCASSLGTSAYNEQFFGPGTRLTVL.

The chain links TRBV3-1 (or the pseudogene TRBV3-2) to TRBJ2-1; 11 bases match TRBD2. Trimming cost V 0 bases and J 6 bases; bases outside gene matches: 1. Germline V gene lookup returns CDR1 LGHDT and CDR2 YNNKEL (reference sequence). The CDR3 totals 15 residues. The DNA for the CDR3 is TGTGCCAGCAGCCAAGATAGCGGGAGGGCCAATGAGCAGTTCTTC. Its protein is CASSQDSGRANEQFF.

V and J are TRBV20-1 and TRBJ1-5; D is unresolved. The CDR3 totals 13 residues. Germline assignment: CDR1 DFQATT and CDR2 SNEGSKA (reference sequence). V lost 3 bases, J lost 2 bases, and 8 bases lay in between. CDR3 amino acids: CSASVGGNQPQHF. CDR3 in DNA: TGCAGTGCTAGTGTAGGAGGCAATCAGCCCCAGCATTTT.

This rearrangement joins TRBV5-4 to TRBJ1-1, with a tentative D call TRBD1 (5 bases). V gave up 4 bases and J gave up 2 bases, with 12 bases separating them. CDR3 length equals 14 residues. CDR1 is SGHNT and CDR2 is YYREEE in the germline V gene (reference sequence). The CDR3 DNA reads TGTGCCAGCAGCCGGGGGGACCTTAACACTGAAGCTTTCTTT. Its translation: CASSRGDLNTEAFF.

The chain couples TRBV4-1 to TRBJ2-3; TRBD2 agrees at 10 bases. This CDR3 has 18 residues. The V and J ends lost 3 bases and 1 base, in that order; junction bases with no gene match: 10. Germline assignment: CDR1 MGHRA and CDR2 YSYEKL. For the CDR3, the DNA is TGCGCCAGCAGCCATCTAGCGGGAGCCCGTCGCGGCACAGATACGCAGTATTTT. Protein: CASSHLAGARRGTDTQYF.

The chain combines TRBV4-1 with TRBJ1-2; 10 positions match TRBD1. CDR1 and CDR2 (germline): MGHRA, YSYEKL. The CDR3 sequence is 17 residues long. The junction had 10 bases not matched to a gene; V was cut back by 3 bases and J by 3 bases. The CDR3 reads CASSHAFDRGLDYGYTF. The CDR3 nucleotides read TGCGCCAGCAGCCATGCCTTTGACAGGGGGCTCGACTATGGCTACACCTTC.

The chain employs TRBV3-1 (or the pseudogene TRBV3-2) and TRBJ2-2; 10 bases fit TRBD2. The CDR3 runs 17 residues. Germline CDR1 reads LGHDT; CDR2 reads YNNKEL (reference sequence). With V trimmed by 0 bases and J by 4 bases, 5 bases remained unmatched. CDR3 amino acids: CASSQETVAGGTGELFF. The CDR3 DNA reads as TGTGCCAGCAGCCAAGAAACCGTAGCGGGAGGCACCGGGGAGCTGTTTTTT.

The chain carries TRBV30 and TRBJ1-6, with D unclear. The CDR3 runs 14 residues. V shed 0 bases and J shed 9 bases, with 12 bases lying between them. CDR1 and CDR2 (germline): GTSNPN, SVGIG (reference sequence). Here the CDR3 reads CAWSVSASFSPLHF. Here the CDR3 DNA reads TGTGCCTGGAGTGTATCTGCGAGTTTTTCACCCCTCCACTTT.

The chain has TRBV28 and TRBJ1-6; 10 nucleotides line up with TRBD1. Trimming cost V 0 bases and J 12 bases; bases outside gene matches: 8. The CDR3 is made up of 16 amino acids. Germline values: CDR1 MDHEN, CDR2 SYDVKM. The CDR3 nucleotides are TGTGCCAGCAGTTTATGGGGGACAGGGGAGGTGATACCCCTCCACTTT. Protein sequence: CASSLWGTGEVIPLHF.

The genes are TRBV7-2 and TRBJ2-5; TRBD1 might be the D (5 bases). This CDR3 contains 13 residues. Germline V gene data show CDR1 as SGHTA and CDR2 as FQGNSA. V lost 3 bases to trimming and J lost 5 bases, with 10 bases between them. Written as DNA, the CDR3 is TGTGCCAGCAGCTTTTCAGGGATTGAGACCCAGTACTTC. Its translation is CASSFSGIETQYF. The whole variable domain, filled in from reference TRBV7-2 and TRBJ2-5, reads GAGVSQSPSNKVTEKGKDVELRCDPISGHTALYWYRQSLGQGLEFLIYFQGNSAPDKSGLPSDRFSAERTGGSVSTLTIQRTQQEDSAVYLCASSFSGIETQYFGPGTRLLVL.

The chain is built from TRBV21-1 and TRBJ1-2; the table calls TRBD1, which could not be checked here. TRBV21-1 is designated a pseudogene. The CDR3 consists of 13 residues. CDR3 residues: CASSKGGNYGYTF. The CDR3 coding sequence is TGTGCCAGCAGCAAAGGGGGCAACTATGGCTACACCTTC.

The chain links TRBV7-9 to TRBJ2-2; no firm D call. Germline V gene data show CDR1 as SEHNR and CDR2 as FQNEAQ (reference sequence). The CDR3 is made up of 15 amino acids. V was clipped by 1 base and J by 2 bases, with 8 bases between them. This chain's CDR3 is CASSLGLSNTGELFF. The CDR3 bases are TGTGCCAGCAGCTTAGGGCTCAGTAACACCGGGGAGCTGTTTTTT.

The gene calls are TRBV30 and TRBJ1-4; possible D gene TRBD1, 5 bases. This CDR3 is built from 15 residues. V was trimmed by 0 bases and J by 5 bases, leaving 13 bases between them. Germline assignment: CDR1 GTSNPN and CDR2 SVGIG (reference sequence). The chain's CDR3 is CAWSVPDSPNEKLFF. CDR3 bases: TGTGCCTGGAGTGTACCCGACAGCCCGAATGAAAAACTGTTTTTT.

The CDR3: CASSGQGGRNEQFF. CDR3 coding DNA: TGTGCCAGCAGCGGACAGGGGGGTAGAAATGAGCAGTTCTTC. The chain carries TRBV2 and TRBJ2-1, with 10 bases that match TRBD1. Germline-derived CDR1 and CDR2 are SNHLY and FYNNEI. With V trimmed by 6 bases and J by 7 bases, 6 bases remained unmatched. The CDR3 is made up of 14 amino acids.

The chain couples TRBV29-1 to TRBJ2-3; 15 bases are a match to TRBD2. The V and J ends lost 5 bases and 7 bases, in that order; junction bases with no gene match: 13. From germline, CDR1 is SQVTM and CDR2 ANQGSEA. The CDR3 spans 17 residues. CDR3 DNA: TGCAGCGTTTACCCCCGGGGACTAGCGGGAGGTGGGTATACGCAGTATTTT. Translating gives CSVYPRGLAGGGYTQYF.

The CDR3 DNA reads TGTGCCAGCAGCGTAGCCTCAGGGGAAGGCTACACCTTC. Protein sequence: CASSVASGEGYTF. This sequence joins TRBV9 and TRBJ1-2; a possible D gene is TRBD1 (6 bases). Germline CDR1 SGDLS, CDR2 YYNGEE. This CDR3 is 13 amino acids long. V lost 0 bases and J lost 8, with 11 bases in between.

This rearrangement joins TRBV19 to TRBJ2-2; weak D call: TRBD2 (5 bases). CDR1 is LNHDA, CDR2 SQIVND, per germline (reference sequence). V lost 1 base and J 3 bases, leaving 15 bases between the germline ends. This CDR3 has 17 amino acids. CDR3 sequence: CASSIVWLARYTGELFF. The CDR3 bases are TGTGCCAGTAGTATAGTCTGGCTAGCTCGATACACCGGGGAGCTGTTTTTT.

This chain joins TRBV2 and TRBJ1-2; maybe TRBD1 (6 bases). The V end was cut by 5 bases, the J end by 4 bases, with 11 bases between. This CDR3 has 13 amino acids. The germline gives CDR1 SNHLY, CDR2 FYNNEI. CDR3 sequence reads: CASSTGQFYGYTF. CDR3 nucleotides: TGTGCCAGCAGTACCGGACAGTTCTATGGCTACACCTTC.

The chain has TRBV27 and TRBJ2-7, with TRBD2 matching 11 bases. V was pared by 5 bases and J by 0 bases, with 3 bases of the junction left unmatched. The CDR3 has 15 amino acids. From germline, CDR1 is MNHEY and CDR2 SMNVEV (reference sequence). The CDR3 reads CASSALAGGSYEQYF. CDR3 nucleotide sequence: TGTGCCAGCAGTGCGCTAGCGGGGGGCTCCTACGAGCAGTACTTC.

This chain uses TRBV19 with TRBJ1-5; 9 bases are shared with TRBD1. Germline assignment: CDR1 LNHDA and CDR2 SQIVND (reference sequence). This CDR3 has 13 residues. This CDR3 reads CSSRDRDNQPQHF. DNA for the CDR3: TGTTCGAGCCGGGACAGGGACAATCAGCCCCAGCATTTT.

The V and J genes are TRBV29-1 and TRBJ2-3; D gene ambiguous. Germline V gene data show CDR1 as SQVTM and CDR2 as ANQGSEA. The V gene lost 0 bases and the J gene lost 0 bases, with 7 bases spanning the gap. This CDR3 is 14 amino acids long. CDR3: CSVEEQPSTDTQYF. CDR3 nucleotide sequence: TGCAGCGTTGAAGAACAGCCGAGCACAGATACGCAGTATTTT.

This rearrangement joins TRBV28 to TRBJ2-6; a possible D gene is TRBD2 (5 bases). This CDR3 region has 17 residues. Trimming cost V 5 bases and J 5 bases, with 19 bases left between them. Germline CDR1 is MDHEN and CDR2 is SYDVKM. DNA for the CDR3: TGTGCCAGCAGTCCCAATATCGACGGAGGCTGGGCCAACGTCCTGACTTTC. As protein: CASSPNIDGGWANVLTF. The full variable domain, completed using reference TRBV28 and TRBJ2-6, is DVKVTQSSRYLVKRTGEKVFLECVQDMDHENMFWYRQDPGLGLRLIYFSYDVKMKEKGDIPEGYSVSREKKERFSLILESASTNQTSMYLCASSPNIDGGWANVLTFGAGSRLTVL.

The chain carries TRBV6-5 and TRBJ1-6; TRBD1 is a possible D gene (5 bases). The CDR3 spans 15 residues. V shed 1 base and J shed 6 bases, with 10 bases lying between them. CDR1 and CDR2 from the germline V gene are MNHEY and SVGAGI. Here the CDR3 reads CASSYWGEANSPLHF. The CDR3 bases are TGTGCCAGCAGTTACTGGGGGGAGGCTAATTCACCCCTCCACTTT.

The V and J genes are TRBV7-9 and TRBJ2-1, with 11 bases that match TRBD2. Germline V CDR1 and CDR2: SEHNR, FQNEAQ (reference sequence). Trimming cost V 3 bases and J 5 bases; bases outside gene matches: 12. The CDR3 totals 18 residues. CDR3 in amino acids: CASSFPTRLAGRDNEQFF. The CDR3 DNA is TGTGCCAGCAGCTTCCCCACGCGACTAGCGGGAAGGGACAATGAGCAGTTCTTC.

The rearrangement uses TRBV28 and TRBJ2-7, with D possibly being TRBD2 (6 bases). The ends were cut back, 3 bases at V and 6 bases at J, with 15 bases in the middle. The CDR3 contains 14 residues. The germline gives CDR1 MDHEN, CDR2 SYDVKM. CDR3 residues: CASSFAGKGREQYF. CDR3 sequence (DNA): TGTGCCAGCAGTTTTGCGGGAAAGGGTCGCGAGCAGTACTTC.

This chain links TRBV23-1 with TRBJ2-1, with 7 bases lining up with TRBD2. TRBV23-1 is an ORF, with its function uncertain. This CDR3 comprises 15 residues. The V and J ends lost 7 bases and 5 bases, in that order; junction bases with no gene match: 11. This CDR3 reads CASTFGRARDNEQFF. The CDR3 nucleotides are TGCGCCAGCACCTTTGGGAGGGCCCGTGACAATGAGCAGTTCTTC.

The chain uses TRBV2 and TRBJ1-5, with D uncertain. V lost 7 bases and J 11 bases, leaving 18 bases between the germline ends. The CDR3 has 13 amino acids. Germline CDR1 and CDR2: SNHLY and FYNNEI. CDR3 bases: TGTGCCAGCAAGCGGGAGGATCCTTCAACCCAGCATTTT. Translated: CASKREDPSTQHF.

CDR3 coding DNA: TGTGCCACCAGTGATCCAATCGACGGGGATGGCTACACCTTC. Protein product: CATSDPIDGDGYTF. This chain links TRBV24-1 with TRBJ1-2; D gene uncertain. Trimming cost V 3 bases and J 6 bases, with 13 bases left between them. The CDR3 is made up of 14 amino acids. Germline V gene data show CDR1 as KGHDR and CDR2 as SFDVKD.

The chain links TRBV4-3 to TRBJ2-1; D might be TRBD2 (5 bases). The CDR3 covers 18 residues. Deletions cut 0 bases from V and 2 bases from J, with 17 bases between. CDR1 is LGHNA and CDR2 is YSLEER in the germline V gene. The CDR3 region is CASSQETPFSETYNEQFF. CDR3 sequence (DNA): TGCGCCAGCAGCCAAGAAACCCCCTTTAGCGAAACCTACAATGAGCAGTTCTTC.

Here the CDR3 reads CASSLGKQNTEAFF. CDR3 nucleotide sequence: TGTGCCAGCAGCTTAGGTAAACAAAACACTGAAGCTTTCTTT. V gene TRBV7-9 combines with J gene TRBJ1-1; D uncertain. V was pared by 1 base and J by 2 bases, with 8 bases between. Germline loops: CDR1 SEHNR, CDR2 FQNEAQ (reference sequence). This CDR3 has 14 amino acids.